A selection of T cell receptor beta chains follows, all from one sample in a study of beta chain features in type 1 diabetes. Assay: immunoSEQ multiplex PCR; the TCRdb copy retains only in-frame clones and omits some. The sample has 300,000 to 450,000 clones; around 12% are singletons. What was sequenced was naive CD4+ T cells from blood. These receptor sequences come from a woman between 18 and 29 years old with type 1 diabetes. The CDR3 runs from the conserved cysteine through the conserved F or W. A D gene is named only where the DNA matches it firmly. The listing skips clone size in some rows; elsewhere it reads once, few, many or a size class.

DNA	CDR3	D	V	J	size
TGTGCCATCAACGGAGGGGCCCAAGAGACCCAGTACTTC	CAINGGAQETQYF	-	TRBV10-3	TRBJ2-5	few
TGTGCCAGCAGCGGCGGGGCTAATCAGCCCCAGCATTTT	CASSGGANQPQHF	-	TRBV11-3	TRBJ1-5	-
TGTGCCAGCAGCCAACCCTCGACAGGGCCCACTGAAGCTTTCTTT	CASSQPSTGPTEAFF	TRBD1	TRBV7-2	TRBJ1-1	-
TGTGCCAGCAGCTCCTCCAGGGAGACCCAGTACTTC	CASSSSRETQYF	-	TRBV7-9	TRBJ2-5	few
TGTGCCAGCAGTGAATTCGGGGGAGCGGGAGGGACCTACGAGCAGTACTTC	CASSEFGGAGGTYEQYF	TRBD2	TRBV25-1	TRBJ2-7	-
TGTGCCGGGCATCCAGGGCGGGGAAACACCATATATTTT	CAGHPGRGNTIYF	-	TRBV30	TRBJ1-3	few
TGTGCCTGGAGGACAGGCTTTTCTGGAAACACCATATATTTT	CAWRTGFSGNTIYF	-	TRBV30	TRBJ1-3	-
TGCGCCAGCAGCCAAGATTGGGGGACTAGCGGGTTTCAGACCCAGTACTTC	CASSQDWGTSGFQTQYF	TRBD2	TRBV4-3	TRBJ2-5	-
TGCGCCAGCAGCCAAGGGACCGGGGTAGCGGGAGTCGATGAGCAGTTCTTC	CASSQGTGVAGVDEQFF	TRBD2	TRBV4-3	TRBJ2-1	-
TGTGCCAGCAGCCTACCTTCTGGTGGGGCCAACGTCCTGACTTTC	CASSLPSGGANVLTF	-	TRBV5-6	TRBJ2-6	few
TGTGCCTGCGGGACTGCGGGAGCTCATGAGCAGTTCTTC	CACGTAGAHEQFF	TRBD2	TRBV30	TRBJ2-1	few
TGTGCCAGCAGCACGGGACTTGAAAACTACAATGAGCAGTTCTTC	CASSTGLENYNEQFF	-	TRBV5-6	TRBJ2-1	-
TGCGCCAGCAGCCCGTCCCGTTTTGGCACAGATACGCAGTATTTT	CASSPSRFGTDTQYF	-	TRBV4-3	TRBJ2-3	-
TGCAGCGTCTCGGACAGGCCGCATGAAAAACTGTTTTTT	CSVSDRPHEKLFF	TRBD1	TRBV29-1	TRBJ1-4	-
TGTGCCAGCAGCTTCAATAGCGGGGGGGCCCCAGATACGCAGTATTTT	CASSFNSGGAPDTQYF	TRBD2	TRBV5-4	TRBJ2-3	few
TGCAGCGTTGGGGCGGGGAGTAGCACTGAAGCTTTCTTT	CSVGAGSSTEAFF	-	TRBV29-1	TRBJ1-1	-
TGTGCCTGGAGCCCGCGGGGCGGTGGGTACGAGCAGTACTTC	CAWSPRGGGYEQYF	-	TRBV30	TRBJ2-7	-
TGTGCCTGGAGATCGTCCGTGAACACTGAAGCTTTCTTT	CAWRSSVNTEAFF	-	TRBV30	TRBJ1-1	few
TGTGCCAGCAGCTTACGAACCGGGGGGGAGAACTATGGCTACACCTTC	CASSLRTGGENYGYTF	-	TRBV7-2	TRBJ1-2	few
TGTGCCAGCAGTTCAGGGGAGGGGGCCTACGAGCAGTACTTC	CASSSGEGAYEQYF	-	TRBV28	TRBJ2-7	few
TGTGCCAGCAGCTTCCGGAATGAGCAGTTCTTC	CASSFRNEQFF	-	TRBV5-4	TRBJ2-1	few
TGTGCCAGTAGTATAGGTGGCCGAACGTATGGCTACACCTTC	CASSIGGRTYGYTF	-	TRBV19	TRBJ1-2	-
TGCGCCAGCAGCCCAGAACGGGGGGCCAGATTGGAGACCCAGTACTTC	CASSPERGARLETQYF	-	TRBV4-3	TRBJ2-5	few
TGCAGCGTTGACCGTAGTCGGTCCGGGGAGCTGTTTTTT	CSVDRSRSGELFF	-	TRBV29-1	TRBJ2-2	few
TGTGCCAGCATGAATGGGGGGATATCCTACAATGAGCAGTTCTTC	CASMNGGISYNEQFF	-	TRBV2	TRBJ2-1	-
TGTGCCAGCAGTTACTCACCCAGCTACAATGAGCAGTTCTTC	CASSYSPSYNEQFF	-	TRBV6-5	TRBJ2-1	few
TGCGCCAGCAGTCAATCAACCCTTCGGAATGAGCAGTTCTTC	CASSQSTLRNEQFF	-	TRBV23-1	TRBJ2-1	-
TGTGCCAGCAGTTTATCGGGACTAGATACGCAGTATTTT	CASSLSGLDTQYF	-	TRBV27	TRBJ2-3	-
TGTGCCAGCAGTGGCCTAGACGCGAGCACAGATACGCAGTATTTT	CASSGLDASTDTQYF	-	TRBV25-1	TRBJ2-3	few
TGTGCCAGCAGCGTAGGAGGTTACGATGAAAAACTGTTTTTT	CASSVGGYDEKLFF	-	TRBV9	TRBJ1-4	few
TGTGCCTGGACCTCAGGGACTAGCGGGCAATACAATGAGCAGTTCTTC	CAWTSGTSGQYNEQFF	TRBD2	TRBV30	TRBJ2-1	few
TGTGCCAGCAGCCAAGACCTTCGGCCGAGCGGCTACGAGCAGTACTTC	CASSQDLRPSGYEQYF	-	TRBV14	TRBJ2-7	few
TGCGCCAGCAGCCAGGACAGGGGAGGTTTGAGCACAGATACGCAGTATTTT	CASSQDRGGLSTDTQYF	TRBD1	TRBV4-3	TRBJ2-3	-
TGCGCCAGCAGTGATCCGGGACAAAAAAATACGCAGTATTTT	CASSDPGQKNTQYF	-	TRBV10-2	TRBJ2-3	-
TGTGCCAGCAGCTTAGCGGGAACAGGGTCAAGCAATCAGCCCCAGCATTTT	CASSLAGTGSSNQPQHF	-	TRBV7-8	TRBJ1-5	-
TGTGCCAGCAGCCAAGAGCGGGTCACCGGGGAGCTGTTTTTT	CASSQERVTGELFF	-	TRBV14	TRBJ2-2	-
TGTGCCAGTAGTATGCAGGATTTTTACACAGATACGCAGTATTTT	CASSMQDFYTDTQYF	-	TRBV19	TRBJ2-3	-
TGTGCCAGCAGTTCGCTAAAGTTTAGCACAGATACGCAGTATTTT	CASSSLKFSTDTQYF	-	TRBV28	TRBJ2-3	few
TGTGCCAGCAGCGTAGGGACTAGCGGCACCGGGGAGCTGTTTTTT	CASSVGTSGTGELFF	TRBD2	TRBV9	TRBJ2-2	-
TGTGCCTGGAGCGCCCCGGGAAGCGGCTACACCTTC	CAWSAPGSGYTF	-	TRBV30	TRBJ1-2	-
TGCAGCGTTGCCCAGTCCCCCTACAATGAGCAGTTCTTC	CSVAQSPYNEQFF	-	TRBV29-1	TRBJ2-1	few
TGTGCCAGCAGCCAAGGGGGAAATGGCTACACCTTC	CASSQGGNGYTF	-	TRBV2	TRBJ1-2	-
TGTGCCAGCGGGAGTCAGCCCCAGCATTTT	CASGSQPQHF	-	TRBV7-2	TRBJ1-5	-
TGTGCCAGCAGCCCCCAGGACAGGGGGCCCGCCGGGAACATTCAGTACTTC	CASSPQDRGPAGNIQYF	TRBD1	TRBV7-2	TRBJ2-4	few
TGTGCCAGCAGCCCCGACGGGATCCGGGAGACCCAGTACTTC	CASSPDGIRETQYF	-	TRBV7-2	TRBJ2-5	-
TGTGCCTGGAGTGCCCCCCGAACAGGGTCCCAGCATTTT	CAWSAPRTGSQHF	-	TRBV30	TRBJ1-5	few
TGCAGTGCTCATGATAGGGGGCGGCCGTACTTC	CSAHDRGRPYF	TRBD1	TRBV20-1	TRBJ2-7	few